A selection of T cell receptor beta chains follows, all from one sample in a study of blood T cells in healthy people across ages. TCRdb re-analysed the 5' RACE reads in MiXCR, keeping a single row per CDR3 protein. The sample holds some 1.7 million distinct CDR3 sequences, approximately 30% seen once. The sequenced sample was blood. The source of these receptors is a woman younger than 45 in good health. Both conserved end residues are part of each CDR3. Clone size is given for some rows only: seen once, a few or many times, or a class if the clone is expanded.

j_call v_call clone_size cdr3_aa
- TRBV28 - CASSFGGGEGTQYF
TRBJ2-7 TRBV18 once CASSPRLAGGRERYF
TRBJ2-1 TRBV4-3 - CASSQDGGSNNEQFF
TRBJ1-5 TRBV20-1 few CSARDSLRGKGEHF
TRBJ2-1 TRBV7-2 many CASSLDAYYEQFF
TRBJ1-1 TRBV29-1 few CSGIGVGVAFF
TRBJ2-3 TRBV5-5 few CASSLYGSHHSTDTQYF
TRBJ1-2 TRBV2 - CASSGAGGFRGYTF
TRBJ1-1 TRBV3-1 - CASSQVPRGGTEAFF
TRBJ2-5 TRBV27 many CASSLGWRGNQETQYF
TRBJ1-2 TRBV29-1 - CSALPGPGDYGYTF
TRBJ2-5 TRBV6-4 - CASSVPAGTETQYF
TRBJ2-1 TRBV7-2 many CASSLRQGYYNEQFF
TRBJ2-3 TRBV2 few CASTWTRSTDTQYF
TRBJ2-3 TRBV20-1 - CSAAHSGRGRDTQYF
TRBJ2-1 TRBV2 - CASSEGGTSGALEQFF
TRBJ1-1 TRBV9 - CASSVEPITEAFF
TRBJ2-1 TRBV7-9 few CASSLVWEYHNEQFF
TRBJ2-4 TRBV5-1 many CASSLVQGLGNIQYF
TRBJ2-1 TRBV27 - CASGDYPEQFF
TRBJ2-3 TRBV11-2 few CASSLSGITTDTQYF
TRBJ2-2 TRBV11-2 - CASSLDRFTEELFF
TRBJ2-6 TRBV29-1 many CSVTTSGANVLTF
TRBJ1-2 TRBV10-3 - CAIRDRGGVGYGYTF
TRBJ1-3 TRBV4-3 - CASSQGDRGAGNTIYF
TRBJ2-5 TRBV7-2 few CASSLERGGPTQYF
TRBJ2-5 TRBV5-5 many CASSFGSVGEETQYF
TRBJ1-5 TRBV28 few CASRRDDSPNQPQHF
TRBJ1-1 TRBV20-1 few CSAQWGGNTEAFF
TRBJ2-3 TRBV5-1 - CASSLNSGGATDTQYF
TRBJ2-1 TRBV11-1 - CASRSRENEQFF
TRBJ2-1 TRBV27 - CASSLSPRRVVYNEQFF
TRBJ1-1 TRBV7-9 few CASSLAGTGVTEAFF
TRBJ2-7 TRBV7-6 - CASSFLATSNEQYF
TRBJ2-1 TRBV6-2/TRBV6-3 few CASRTRQGGYNEQFF
TRBJ1-2 TRBV9 - CASSPGNNPGYGYTF
TRBJ1-1 TRBV20-1 few CSARGGMDTEAFF
TRBJ2-1 TRBV6-4 many CASSVTSGGRNEQFF
TRBJ2-3 TRBV6-6 few CASRDQGKITDTQYF
TRBJ2-5 TRBV28 few CASADSRAWETQYF
- TRBV10-3 few CAISEPQGGEQYF
TRBJ1-1 TRBV6-5 - CASSKTGGRTEAFF
TRBJ2-3 TRBV5-1 many CASSSWTSSASTDTQYF
TRBJ2-5 TRBV12-3/TRBV12-4 many CASSYEETQYF
TRBJ2-5 TRBV9 few CASSVVGTPRETQYF
TRBJ1-1 TRBV20-1 - CSAPKSGNTEAFF
TRBJ2-2 TRBV9 - CASSVTSGSYGELFF
TRBJ2-7 TRBV27 - CVSRKTGGGDEQYF
TRBJ2-1 TRBV21-1 few CASFRSHEQFF
TRBJ2-7 TRBV9 many CASSVTGRDEQYF
TRBJ2-7 TRBV12-3/TRBV12-4 many CASSQYEQYF
TRBJ2-1 TRBV7-2 - CASSLSPGGLYNEQFF
TRBJ2-7 TRBV7-2 many CASSLGLTGGYEQYF
TRBJ2-1 TRBV2 few CASSEDRLNNEQFF
TRBJ2-4 TRBV27 many CASSPRGAREFQNIQYF